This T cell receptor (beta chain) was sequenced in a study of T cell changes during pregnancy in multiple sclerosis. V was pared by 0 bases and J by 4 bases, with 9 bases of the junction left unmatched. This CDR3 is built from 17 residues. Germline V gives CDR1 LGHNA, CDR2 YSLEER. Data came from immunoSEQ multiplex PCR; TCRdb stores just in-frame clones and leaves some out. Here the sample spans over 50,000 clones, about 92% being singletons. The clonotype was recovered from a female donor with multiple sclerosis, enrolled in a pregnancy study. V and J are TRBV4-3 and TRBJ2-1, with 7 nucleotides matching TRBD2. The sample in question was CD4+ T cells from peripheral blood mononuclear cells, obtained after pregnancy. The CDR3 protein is CASSQEGTSAYYNEQFF. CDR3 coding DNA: TGCGCCAGCAGCCAAGAAGGAACTAGCGCTTATTACAATGAGCAGTTCTTC.